Each of the 13 T cell receptor beta chains below was sequenced from the same sample in a study of human T cells and chemical hapten exposure. Unfractionated whole blood yielded the extracted total RNA. TCRdb called the 5' RACE reads again in MiXCR, with one record for every CDR3 protein. The sample contains approximately 110,000 distinct CDR3 sequences, 15% to 20% of which appear only once. These receptors originate from a human donor in good health.

The DNA of the CDR3 is TGTGCCAGCAGCTTGGTTAAGGGGACAGGGGGTTTTGGCTACACCTTC. Protein: CASSLVKGTGGFGYTF. The chain employs TRBV5-4 and TRBJ1-2; TRBD1 matches at 11 bases. The V gene end was trimmed by 0 bases and the J gene end by 7 bases; junction bases not matched to a gene: 8. The CDR3 totals 16 residues. Germline-derived CDR1 and CDR2 are SGHNT and YYREEE (reference sequence).

This clonotype was found a few times. The J gene is TRBJ1-1, the V gene TRBV29-1, with D perhaps matching TRBD1 (5 bases). The CDR3 runs to 13 residues. CDR1 and CDR2 (germline): SQVTM, ANQGSEA. V lost 4 bases, J lost 4 bases, and 13 bases lay in between. As DNA, the CDR3 is TGCAGCGTTGGTCAGGGTACAGTCACTGAAGCTTTCTTT. It is translated as CSVGQGTVTEAFF. Filled out from reference TRBV29-1 and TRBJ1-1, the complete variable domain reads SAVISQKPSRDICQRGTSLTIQCQVDSQVTMMFWYRQQPGQSLTLIATANQGSEATYESGFVIDKFPISRPNLTFSTLTVSNMSPEDSSIYLCSVGQGTVTEAFFGQGTRLTVV.

This sequence joins TRBV28 and TRBJ2-5; the match to TRBD2 covers 9 bases. Germline V gene lookup returns CDR1 MDHEN and CDR2 SYDVKM. This CDR3 has 16 amino acids. The J segment lost 2 bases and the V segment lost 2 bases, leaving 6 bases of the junction unmatched. CDR3 sequence (DNA): TGTGCCAGCAGTTTAGCGGGAGGGCCGAGGCAAGAGACCCAGTACTTC. Its protein is CASSLAGGPRQETQYF.

This clonotype was seen a handful of times. The chain has TRBV20-1 and TRBJ1-1, with no clear D. The CDR3 consists of 14 residues. Germline V lookup: CDR1 DFQATT, CDR2 SNEGSKA (reference sequence). Trimming left V 3 bases short and J 2 bases short, with 13 bases between. CDR3: CSASAGPVNTEAFF. The DNA for the CDR3 is TGCAGTGCTAGTGCGGGCCCAGTCAACACTGAAGCTTTCTTT.

This clonotype was recorded a few times. The chain uses TRBV24-1 and TRBJ2-2; TRBD1 aligns across 9 bases. CDR3 size: 17 residues. The germline V gene has CDR1 KGHDR and CDR2 SFDVKD. J lost 3 bases, V lost 4 bases, and 8 bases had no gene match. The CDR3 DNA follows: TGTGCCACCAGTGACTCCGTGGGACAGGGCTACACCGGGGAGCTGTTTTTT. It yields the protein CATSDSVGQGYTGELFF.

This clonotype occurred a few times. The chain recombines TRBV27 with TRBJ1-6; 12 bases match TRBD1. Looked up from germline, CDR1 is MNHEY and CDR2 is SMNVEV (reference sequence). J lost 5 bases, V lost 6 bases, and 5 bases had no gene match. The CDR3 contains 16 residues. The DNA for the CDR3 is TGTGCCAGCAGACCCGGGACAGGGGGCGATAATTCACCCCTCCACTTT. It yields the protein CASRPGTGGDNSPLHF.

This clonotype has only a few counts. V usage is TRBV10-3 and J usage is TRBJ2-6; 14 bases are shared with TRBD2. Per the germline V gene, CDR1 is ENHRY and CDR2 is SYGVKD. J lost 3 bases, V lost 4 bases, and 5 bases had no gene match. The CDR3 extends over 18 amino acids. The CDR3 reads CAISGLAGGPGGANVLTF. In DNA form, the CDR3 reads TGTGCCATCAGTGGACTAGCGGGAGGGCCCGGTGGGGCCAACGTCCTGACTTTC.

This clonotype came up a few times. The chain is built from TRBV7-9 and TRBJ2-1; a possible D gene is TRBD2 (6 bases). The V gene lost 5 bases and the J gene lost 3 bases, with 14 bases spanning the gap. This CDR3 is built from 15 residues. The germline V gene encodes CDR1 SEHNR and CDR2 FQNEAQ (reference sequence). The CDR3 here is CASSHRGLLYNEQFF. CDR3 coding DNA: TGTGCCAGCAGCCATAGAGGACTACTCTACAATGAGCAGTTCTTC.

This clonotype was picked up a small number of times. The chain recombines TRBV10-1 with TRBJ2-1; TRBD2 is a possible D gene (6 bases). This CDR3 comprises 14 residues. V gave up 3 bases and J gave up 6 bases, with 12 bases separating them. Germline V gives CDR1 WNHNN, CDR2 SYGVQD (reference sequence). The CDR3 sequence is CASSDSGGGNEQFF. DNA of the CDR3: TGCGCCAGCAGTGACTCCGGGGGTGGCAATGAGCAGTTCTTC.

The gene calls are TRBV4-1 and TRBJ1-1; D not resolved. The CDR3 has 14 amino acids. Trimming shortened V by 2 bases and J by 2 bases, and 9 bases separated the two germline ends. Looked up from germline, CDR1 is MGHRA and CDR2 is YSYEKL. The CDR3 sequence is CASSQWTGNTEAFF. The CDR3 bases are TGCGCCAGCAGCCAATGGACCGGCAACACTGAAGCTTTCTTT.

The J gene is TRBJ1-2, the V gene TRBV7-9; no reliable D call. Germline V gives CDR1 SEHNR, CDR2 FQNEAQ (reference sequence). V gave up 3 bases and J gave up 8 bases, with 7 bases separating them. This CDR3 has 11 residues. The CDR3 sequence: CASSFAGGYTF. CDR3 nucleotides: TGTGCCAGCAGCTTTGCTGGGGGCTACACCTTC.

The table lists this clonotype with a few counts. The rearrangement uses TRBV6-5 and TRBJ1-6, with D possibly matching TRBD1 (5 bases). CDR3 length equals 15 residues. Germline CDR1 reads MNHEY; CDR2 reads SVGAGI. V was shortened by 1 base and J by 7 bases, with 11 bases between the two germline ends. Written as DNA, the CDR3 is TGTGCCAGCAGTTACTGGCGGGGGGGAAATTCACCCCTCCACTTT. This translates into CASSYWRGGNSPLHF.

This clonotype was detected a few times. The V call is TRBV2, the J call TRBJ2-1; 8 bases are a match to TRBD1. This CDR3 is 15 amino acids long. The V gene end was trimmed by 5 bases and the J gene end by 0 bases; junction bases not matched to a gene: 3. CDR1 SNHLY and CDR2 FYNNEI come from the germline V gene. The CDR3 DNA reads TGTGCCAGCAGTCCAGGACAGGGCTCCTACAATGAGCAGTTCTTC. Translation: CASSPGQGSYNEQFF.